This T cell receptor (beta chain) originates from a study of blood T cell repertoires in COVID-19. The overall study: Nucleic acid was either cDNA or gDNA, and it came from T cells, B-cell-depleted T cells, or PBMCs.

The V and J ends lost 3 bases and 4 bases respectively, with 15 bases between them. Germline-derived CDR1 and CDR2 are KGHDR and SFDVKD. This CDR3 has 16 residues. TCRdb's table, derived via immunoSEQ multiplex PCR, lists solely in-frame clones and lacks some. The repertoire has about 210,000 clones, approximately 90% of them found once; the top ten carry around 1.2%. The chain uses TRBV24-1 and TRBJ1-3; D uncertain. Sequencing was carried out using peripheral blood. The sequence was obtained from a man in his thirties or forties with acute or convalescent COVID-19. CDR3 sequence reads: CATSDPKEGSGNTIYF. For the CDR3, the DNA is TGTGCCACCAGTGATCCGAAGGAGGGTTCAGGAAACACCATATATTTT.